This T cell receptor beta chain was captured by sequencing in a study of blood T cell repertoires in COVID-19. The protocol was immunoSEQ multiplex PCR, while the TCRdb copy is restricted to in-frame clones and leaves out a portion. The sample consists of about 90,000 clones, around 86% of them appearing once. The CDR3 length is 15 residues. Trimming took off 2 bases at V and 2 bases at J, with 11 bases between the two ends. CDR1 SEHNR and CDR2 FQNEAQ come from the germline V gene (reference sequence). This TCR derives from a woman in her sixties or seventies with acute or convalescent COVID-19. The sample comprised peripheral blood. The V gene is TRBV7-9, the J gene TRBJ2-3, with a weak D call TRBD2 (6 bases). The CDR3 sequence: CASSLILATTDTQYF. In DNA, the CDR3 is TGTGCCAGCAGCTTAATCCTAGCGACCACAGATACGCAGTATTTT. Together with reference TRBV7-9 and TRBJ2-3, the CDR3 gives the full variable domain: DTGVSQNPRHKITKRGQNVTFRCDPISEHNRLYWYRQTLGQGPEFLTYFQNEAQLEKSRLLSDRFSAERPKGSFSTLEIQRTEQGDSAMYLCASSLILATTDTQYFGPGTRLTVL.